The 2 T cell receptor beta chains below all came from one sample that was sequenced in a study of HIV-infected patients and healthy controls. Around 530 ng RNA was reverse transcribed with alpha and beta constant-region primers. Using multiplexing indices, alpha and beta chain libraries were generated apart by chain-specific third strand synthesis. In TCRdb, the 5' RACE reads were re-called with MiXCR into one record per CDR3 protein. Of 18,000 or so distinct CDR3 sequences detected, 10% appear once; the ten largest clones hold 3.1%. All unsorted peripheral T cells were captured because whole blood was used without fractionation. The source material was blood. Receptor source: an adult in good health.

This clonotype was seen a handful of times. This chain joins TRBV28 and TRBJ2-7; D not resolved. Germline-derived CDR1 and CDR2 are MDHEN and SYDVKM. The CDR3 has 11 residues. CDR3 bases: TGTGTCGTCGCTGTTCCCTACGAGCAGTACTTC. It is translated as CVVAVPYEQYF.

This clonotype was found many times. The rearrangement uses TRBV7-2 and TRBJ2-7; TRBD2 is a possible D gene (7 bases). The CDR3 contains 16 residues. Between the trimmed V and J ends, which lost 0 bases and 4 bases, there was a span of 16 bases. Germline V lookup: CDR1 SGHTA, CDR2 FQGNSA. Here the CDR3 DNA reads TGTGCCAGCAGCTTAGCGCTTTCCAGGGGAGGGTACGAGCAGTACTTC. As protein: CASSLALSRGGYEQYF.